This record covers a single T cell receptor (beta chain). Its target is unknown. One junction end disagrees with the germline gene, perhaps due to a read error. The data originate from a study of cytomegalovirus exposure and HLA in healthy donors. Germline values: CDR1 SEHNR, CDR2 FQNEAQ (reference sequence). This CDR3 has 11 residues. Study-level findings and limits: A list of around 150 TCR beta chains associated with cytomegalovirus was given. What was likely a sequencing artifact was a cluster of highly shared sequence variants.

At the time of sampling, donors were nominally healthy, though unrecorded immune exposures were likely. Amplification used 60 Vbeta primers and 13 Jbeta primers. Sequenced by immunoSEQ multiplex PCR; TCRdb stores in-frame clones only, minus some. Of 200,000 to 250,000 clones in the sample, around 83% were seen once. The sequenced material came from PBMCs. The V gene is TRBV7-9, the J gene TRBJ2-7; possible D gene TRBD1, 6 bases. This clonotype originated in a girl aged 5-17 years in good health and CMV-seronegative. The CDR3 nucleotides are TGTTCCAGCAGGTCAGGGGTCGAGCAGTACTTC. It specifies CSSRSGVEQYF.